One sample yielded the 29 T cell receptor beta chains listed below, sequenced in a study of early T cells in non-severe SARS-CoV-2 infection. TCRdb re-derived calls from the 5' RACE reads in MiXCR, one entry per CDR3 protein. This sample has roughly 64,000 distinct CDR3 sequences; 7.5% to 9% occur once, and the top ten carry roughly 12%. This specimen was whole blood, taken at baseline. These receptors originate from an adult who was a healthcare worker with PCR-confirmed SARS-CoV-2 infection or an uninfected control (not recorded which).

In DNA, the CDR3 is TGTGCCAGCAGTCGAACCGGGACAAGGAATGAAAAACTGTTTTTT. Protein: CASSRTGTRNEKLFF. The V gene is TRBV12-3 or TRBV12-4, the J gene TRBJ1-4; D may be TRBD1 (6 bases). V was trimmed by 5 bases and J by 5 bases, leaving 15 bases between them. CDR3 length equals 15 residues.

A few counts support this clonotype. The rearrangement links TRBV7-3 to TRBJ2-7; 8 bases match TRBD2. Germline CDR1 is SGHTA and CDR2 is FQGTGA. The CDR3 contains 15 residues. V gave up 1 base and J gave up 1 base; unmatched junction bases: 3. CDR3 sequence: CASSLMASGSYEQYF. CDR3 nucleotide sequence: TGTGCCAGCAGCTTAATGGCTAGCGGGTCCTACGAGCAGTACTTC.

The J gene is TRBJ1-2, the V gene TRBV15; 9 nucleotides agree with TRBD1. In germline, CDR1 is LNHNV, CDR2 YYDKDF (reference sequence). This CDR3 has 16 amino acids. Trimming removed 2 bases from V and 4 bases from J; junction bases left unmatched: 8. CDR3 in amino acids: CATSRPGTGTVYGYTF. The CDR3 nucleotides are TGTGCCACCAGCAGACCAGGGACAGGGACGGTCTATGGCTACACCTTC.

This clonotype showed up just a few times. The chain recombines TRBV20-1 with TRBJ2-7; D perhaps matches TRBD1 (5 bases). This CDR3 is 14 amino acids long. V was trimmed by 1 base and J by 0 bases, leaving 10 bases between them. The V gene's germline CDR1 is DFQATT and CDR2 SNEGSKA (reference sequence). The CDR3 DNA is TGCAGTGCTAGAGTATGGGGCTACTCCTACGAGCAGTACTTC. Its protein product is CSARVWGYSYEQYF.

The rearrangement uses TRBV2 and TRBJ2-3, with a possible D match to TRBD1 (5 bases). V lost 6 bases to trimming and J lost 0 bases, with 13 bases between them. CDR1 is SNHLY, CDR2 FYNNEI, per germline. The CDR3 sequence is 15 residues long. The CDR3 DNA is TGTGCCAGCAGGAGACAGATATCTAGCACAGATACGCAGTATTTT. Amino acid sequence: CASRRQISSTDTQYF.

This clonotype was recorded many times. The junction differs from germline at one of its ends, possibly a read error. The chain has TRBV6-5 and TRBJ2-7; maybe TRBD1 (6 bases). In germline, CDR1 is MNHEY, CDR2 SVGAGI. The CDR3 sequence is 15 residues long. In nucleotides, the CDR3 is TGTGCCAGCTGGGGGCAGACCACCCCGCTCGGCGAGAAGTACTTC. It yields the protein CASWGQTTPLGEKYF.

This clonotype was counted between two and nine times. The junction differs from germline at one of its ends, possibly a read error. The genes are TRBV7-3 and TRBJ1-4; D is unresolved. The CDR3 length is 15 residues. CDR1 is SGHTA and CDR2 is FQGTGA in the germline V gene. The CDR3 sequence is CASSLFGATNGKLFF. CDR3 coding DNA: TGTGCCAGCAGCTTATTTGGTGCAACTAATGGAAAACTGTTTTTT.

This clonotype was observed at least ten times. This rearrangement joins TRBV6-5 to TRBJ2-4; 7 nucleotides align to TRBD2. The germline gives CDR1 MNHEY, CDR2 SVGAGI. The CDR3 contains 17 residues. With V trimmed by 2 bases and J by 7 bases, 14 bases remained unmatched. The CDR3 nucleotides are TGTGCCAGCAGTTACCGTGTGGCCCGTGGGGGGGAGAACATTCAGTACTTC. Encoded protein: CASSYRVARGGENIQYF.

This clonotype was detected only a few times. The V gene is TRBV19, the J gene TRBJ1-2; a possible D gene is TRBD1 (5 bases). Deletions cut 5 bases from V and 8 bases from J, with 15 bases between. The CDR3 covers 13 residues. In germline, CDR1 is LNHDA, CDR2 SQIVND (reference sequence). The CDR3 is CASSPWTSFGYTF. The CDR3 region has the DNA TGTGCCAGTAGTCCCTGGACAAGCTTCGGCTACACCTTC.

In this sample, this clonotype turned up a few times. The chain carries TRBV10-3 and TRBJ1-1; the D gene is possibly TRBD1 (6 bases). The CDR3 has 14 residues. Deletions cut 4 bases from V and 0 bases from J, with 9 bases between. The germline CDR1 and CDR2 sequences are ENHRY and SYGVKD. The CDR3: CAISVQGMNTEAFF. In nucleotides, the CDR3 is TGTGCCATCAGTGTTCAGGGGATGAACACTGAAGCTTTCTTT.

The chain links TRBV11-2 to TRBJ2-3; the D is unclear. With 7 bases removed from V and 2 bases from J, the gap between germline ends came to 13 bases. The CDR3 totals 14 residues. The germline CDR1 and CDR2 sequences are SGHAT and FQNNGV. The CDR3 DNA follows: TGTGCCAGCACCCCGTTGGCGTTCACAGATACGCAGTATTTT. Its protein is CASTPLAFTDTQYF.

V and J are TRBV20-1 and TRBJ2-3; 14 bases map to TRBD2. The length of the CDR3 is 18 residues. Unmatched junction bases numbered 14, after V lost 5 bases and J lost 4 bases. The germline V gene encodes CDR1 DFQATT and CDR2 SNEGSKA (reference sequence). In DNA, the CDR3 is TGCAGTGCTGAGTCCGGGACTAGCGGGAGACTTGGCTCAGATACGCAGTATTTT. Translating gives CSAESGTSGRLGSDTQYF.

The V gene is TRBV9, the J gene TRBJ2-3; either TRBD1 or TRBD2 may fit D (5 bases each). The CDR3 has 15 residues. V was cut by 2 bases and J by 6 bases, with 16 bases left in between. Germline lookup yields CDR1 SGDLS and CDR2 YYNGEE. CDR3 DNA: TGTGCCAGCAGCGTTTACGGGACCGGGGCGGATACGCAGTATTTT. This gives the protein CASSVYGTGADTQYF.

The chain recombines TRBV4-3 with TRBJ2-1; 9 bases agree with TRBD1. The CDR3 spans 20 residues. The V gene end was trimmed by 0 bases and the J gene end by 5 bases; junction bases not matched to a gene: 17. The germline V gene has CDR1 LGHNA and CDR2 YSLEER. DNA of the CDR3: TGCGCCAGCAGCCAAGATTTGGGGACAGGGCGTCCTTGGGGGGACAATGAGCAGTTCTTC. Translating gives CASSQDLGTGRPWGDNEQFF.

This clonotype was counted ten times or more. The V and J genes are TRBV7-2 and TRBJ2-7; TRBD2 is a possible D gene (5 bases). Trimming took 2 bases from V and 3 from J, leaving 8 bases between them. Germline-derived CDR1 and CDR2 are SGHTA and FQGNSA. This CDR3 spans 13 amino acids. The CDR3 region has the DNA TGTGCCAGCAGCTTATTGGCGGGCTACGAGCAGTACTTC. Translation gives CASSLLAGYEQYF.

This clonotype showed up many times. The rearrangement links TRBV7-8 to TRBJ2-3; unclear D gene. With 3 bases removed from V and 4 bases from J, the gap between germline ends came to 2 bases. CDR3 length equals 11 residues. The germline CDR1 and CDR2 sequences are SGHVS and FQNEAQ. CDR3 coding DNA: TGTGCCAGCAGCTTTGCAGATACGCAGTATTTT. The encoded protein is CASSFADTQYF.

V and J are TRBV6-1 and TRBJ2-3, with D possibly being TRBD1 (5 bases). The CDR3 sequence is 15 residues long. The ends were cut back, 6 bases at V and 3 bases at J, with 16 bases in the middle. Looked up from germline, CDR1 is MNHNS and CDR2 is SASEGT. The CDR3 protein is CASRTTARATDTQYF. In DNA form, the CDR3 reads TGTGCCAGCAGAACGACGGCCAGGGCGACAGATACGCAGTATTTT.

The chain carries TRBV7-9 and TRBJ1-2; 7 bases align to TRBD1. V lost 0 bases, J lost 4 bases, and 2 bases stayed unmatched. This CDR3 has 14 amino acids. Germline values: CDR1 SEHNR, CDR2 FQNEAQ (reference sequence). CDR3 nucleotides: TGTGCCAGCAGCTTAGCGGGGACAGTCTATGGCTACACCTTC. It translates to CASSLAGTVYGYTF.

The chain employs TRBV7-9 and TRBJ2-1; D might be TRBD1 or TRBD2, each matching 5 bases. The CDR3 is made up of 13 amino acids. Germline V gene lookup returns CDR1 SEHNR and CDR2 FQNEAQ (reference sequence). V was clipped by 1 base and J by 8 bases, with 9 bases between them. CDR3 sequence (DNA): TGTGCCAGCAGCTTAGTGTGGGACGATGAGCAGTTCTTC. Its protein product is CASSLVWDDEQFF.

V usage is TRBV6-6 and J usage is TRBJ2-7; 7 bases are a match to TRBD2. The V and J ends lost 2 bases and 3 bases, in that order; junction bases with no gene match: 7. Germline-derived CDR1 and CDR2 are MNHNY and SVGAGI (reference sequence). The CDR3 has 15 residues. This CDR3 reads CASSYPGTNHYEQYF. The CDR3 DNA follows: TGTGCCAGCAGTTACCCCGGGACTAACCACTACGAGCAGTACTTC.

This clonotype was detected only a few times. This sequence joins TRBV6-6 and TRBJ1-3; D remains ambiguous. The CDR3 loop spans 18 amino acids. Looked up from germline, CDR1 is MNHNY and CDR2 is SVGAGI (reference sequence). V lost 0 bases and J 1 base, leaving 16 bases between the germline ends. The CDR3 sequence is CASSYSFGTVASGNTIYF. CDR3 DNA sequence: TGTGCCAGCAGTTACTCGTTCGGCACAGTTGCTTCTGGAAACACCATATATTTT.

The chain carries TRBV11-2 and TRBJ2-7; TRBD2 agrees at 9 bases. This CDR3 spans 14 amino acids. The junction had 0 bases not matched to a gene; V was cut back by 1 base and J by 2 bases. Looked up from germline, CDR1 is SGHAT and CDR2 is FQNNGV. CDR3 loop: CASSLGGRAYEQYF. The CDR3 DNA reads TGTGCCAGCAGCTTAGGCGGGAGGGCCTACGAGCAGTACTTC. Full variable domain (missing parts from reference TRBV11-2 and TRBJ2-7): EAGVAQSPRYKIIEKRQSVAFWCNPISGHATLYWYQQILGQGPKLLIQFQNNGVVDDSQLPKDRFSAERLKGVDSTLKIQPAKLEDSAVYLCASSLGGRAYEQYFGPGTRLTVT.

The V gene is TRBV3-1, the J gene TRBJ2-1; D possibly matches TRBD1 or TRBD2 (5 bases each). The germline CDR1 and CDR2 sequences are LGHDT and YNNKEL (reference sequence). V was cut by 1 base and J by 3 bases, with 7 bases left in between. The CDR3 has 14 residues. CDR3: CASSQVGGYNEQFF. The CDR3, as DNA: TGTGCCAGCAGCCAAGTTGGGGGCTACAATGAGCAGTTCTTC.

This clonotype has just a few counts. The genes are TRBV20-1 and TRBJ2-3; D call uncertain. The CDR3 is 14 amino acids. Trimming pared 6 bases from V and 0 bases from J, leaving 13 bases between. Germline V lookup: CDR1 DFQATT, CDR2 SNEGSKA (reference sequence). CDR3 bases: TGCAGTGCATTTCGCACAGATAGCACAGATACGCAGTATTTT. This gives the protein CSAFRTDSTDTQYF.

This clonotype was seen repeatedly, ten times or more. This chain connects TRBV3-1 to TRBJ2-7; either TRBD1 or TRBD2 may supply D (5 bases each). Deletions cut 1 base from V and 12 bases from J, with 16 bases between. This CDR3 has 13 residues. From germline, CDR1 is LGHDT and CDR2 YNNKEL (reference sequence). The CDR3 DNA follows: TGTGCCAGCAGCCAAGGGGACCGGCCGCAGAGGTACTTC. It encodes CASSQGDRPQRYF.

The chain recombines TRBV13 with TRBJ2-1; D may be TRBD2 (5 bases). The CDR3 length is 15 residues. Trimming took off 2 bases at V and 5 bases at J, with 13 bases between the two ends. CDR1 and CDR2 from the germline V gene are PRHDT and FYEKMQ (reference sequence). The CDR3 DNA reads as TGTGCCAGCAGCTTAACTGGAGCCGGGAACAATGAGCAGTTCTTC. Translation gives CASSLTGAGNNEQFF.

The gene calls are TRBV12-5 and TRBJ2-3; 10 positions agree with TRBD2. There are 18 residues in the CDR3. Per germline, CDR1 LGHNT and CDR2 FRNRAP. Germline trimming cut 1 base from V and 1 base from J; bases unmatched to any gene: 8. The CDR3 loop is CASGLGSAGTSGTDTQYF. CDR3 nucleotide sequence: TGTGCTAGTGGTTTGGGTAGTGCCGGGACTAGCGGCACAGATACGCAGTATTTT.

There are many counts of this clonotype. This chain joins TRBV29-1 and TRBJ2-7; possibly TRBD1 or TRBD2 for D (5 bases each). The CDR3 runs 13 residues. V dropped 5 bases and J dropped 7 bases, with 18 bases sitting between them. Germline CDR1 SQVTM, CDR2 ANQGSEA. Written as DNA, the CDR3 is TGCAGCGTTTCTAAGGGACCGGGAAGAGAGCAGTACTTC. Translation: CSVSKGPGREQYF.

This clonotype has a handful of counts. The chain combines TRBV11-3 with TRBJ2-1, with 9 positions matching TRBD1. The CDR3 is made up of 15 amino acids. Germline CDR1 and CDR2: SGHNT and YENEEA. V lost 4 bases and J lost 9; bases outside the gene matches: 10. The CDR3 here is CASSWGTGHSSEQFF. DNA of the CDR3: TGTGCCAGCAGCTGGGGGACAGGGCACAGTAGTGAGCAGTTCTTC.